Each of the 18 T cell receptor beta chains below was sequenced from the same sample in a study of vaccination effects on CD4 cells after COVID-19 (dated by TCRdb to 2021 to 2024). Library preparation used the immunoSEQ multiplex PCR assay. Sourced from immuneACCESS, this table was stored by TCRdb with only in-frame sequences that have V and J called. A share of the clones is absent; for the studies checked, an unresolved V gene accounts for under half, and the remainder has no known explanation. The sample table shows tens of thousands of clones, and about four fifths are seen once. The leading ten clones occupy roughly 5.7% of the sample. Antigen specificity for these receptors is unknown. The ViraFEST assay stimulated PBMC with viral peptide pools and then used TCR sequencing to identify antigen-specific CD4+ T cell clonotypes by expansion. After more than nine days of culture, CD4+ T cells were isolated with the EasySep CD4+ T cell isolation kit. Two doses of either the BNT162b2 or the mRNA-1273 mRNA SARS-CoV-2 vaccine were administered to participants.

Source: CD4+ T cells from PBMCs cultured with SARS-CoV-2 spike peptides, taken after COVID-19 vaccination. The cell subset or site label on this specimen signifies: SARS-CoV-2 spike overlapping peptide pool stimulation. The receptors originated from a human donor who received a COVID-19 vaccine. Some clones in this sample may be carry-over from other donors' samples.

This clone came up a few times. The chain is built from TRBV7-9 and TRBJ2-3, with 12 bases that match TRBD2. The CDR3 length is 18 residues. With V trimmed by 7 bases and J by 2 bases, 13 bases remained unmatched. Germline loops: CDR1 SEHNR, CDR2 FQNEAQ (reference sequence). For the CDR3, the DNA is TGTGCCAGCATCGCCTCTAGCGGGGGGGCCGGGGACACAGATACGCAGTATTTT. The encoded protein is CASIASSGGAGDTDTQYF. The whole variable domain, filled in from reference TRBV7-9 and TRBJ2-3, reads DTGVSQNPRHKITKRGQNVTFRCDPISEHNRLYWYRQTLGQGPEFLTYFQNEAQLEKSRLLSDRFSAERPKGSFSTLEIQRTEQGDSAMYLCASIASSGGAGDTDTQYFGPGTRLTVL.

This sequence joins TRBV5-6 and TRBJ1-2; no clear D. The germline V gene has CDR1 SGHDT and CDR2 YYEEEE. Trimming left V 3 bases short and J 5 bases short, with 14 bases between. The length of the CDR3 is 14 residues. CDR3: CASSSWRRSYGYTF. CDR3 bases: TGTGCCAGCAGCTCCTGGCGAAGGTCATATGGCTACACCTTC.

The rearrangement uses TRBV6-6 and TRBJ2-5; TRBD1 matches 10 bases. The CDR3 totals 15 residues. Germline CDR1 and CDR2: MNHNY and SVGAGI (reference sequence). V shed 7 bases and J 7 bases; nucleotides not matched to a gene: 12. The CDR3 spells CASTSDRGKIVTQYF. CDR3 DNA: TGTGCCAGCACCTCGGACAGGGGGAAGATAGTGACCCAGTACTTC.

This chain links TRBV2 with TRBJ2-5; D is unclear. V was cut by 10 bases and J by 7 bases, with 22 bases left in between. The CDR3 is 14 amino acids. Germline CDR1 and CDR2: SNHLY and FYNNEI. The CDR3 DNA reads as TGTGCCACTAAGTACACGTCTAACATTTCGACCCAGTACTTC. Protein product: CATKYTSNISTQYF.

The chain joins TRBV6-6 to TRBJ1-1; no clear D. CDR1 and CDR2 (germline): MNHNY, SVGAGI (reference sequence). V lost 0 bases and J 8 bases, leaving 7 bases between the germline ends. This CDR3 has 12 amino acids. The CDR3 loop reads CASSYSRQEAFF. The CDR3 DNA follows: TGTGCCAGCAGTTACTCGCGCCAGGAAGCTTTCTTT.

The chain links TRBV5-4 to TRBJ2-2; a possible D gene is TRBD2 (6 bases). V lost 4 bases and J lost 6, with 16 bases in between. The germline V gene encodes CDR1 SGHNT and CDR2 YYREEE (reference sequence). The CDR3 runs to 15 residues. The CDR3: CASSPGDGGSGELFF. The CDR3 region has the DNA TGTGCCAGCAGCCCTGGGGATGGGGGGTCCGGGGAGCTGTTTTTT.

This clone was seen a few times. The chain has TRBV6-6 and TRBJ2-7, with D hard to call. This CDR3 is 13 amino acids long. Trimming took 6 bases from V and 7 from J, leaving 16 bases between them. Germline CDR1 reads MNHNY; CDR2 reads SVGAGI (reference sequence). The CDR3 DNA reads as TGTGCCAGCAGCCACGACTCAGTGGGGGAGCAGTACGTC. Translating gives CASSHDSVGEQYV.

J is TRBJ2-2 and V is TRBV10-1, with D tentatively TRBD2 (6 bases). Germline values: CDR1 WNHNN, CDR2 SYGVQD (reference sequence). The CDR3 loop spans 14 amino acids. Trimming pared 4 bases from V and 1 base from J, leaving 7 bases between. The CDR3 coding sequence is TGCGCCAGCAGTGCGCGGGGGAACACCGGGGAGCTGTTTTTT. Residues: CASSARGNTGELFF.

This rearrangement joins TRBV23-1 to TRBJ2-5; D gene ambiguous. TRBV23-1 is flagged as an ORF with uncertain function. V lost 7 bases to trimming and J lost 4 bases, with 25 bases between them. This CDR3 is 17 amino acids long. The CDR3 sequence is CASILSEDKPDPETQYF. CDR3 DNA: TGCGCCAGCATCCTCTCCGAAGACAAACCTGATCCAGAGACCCAGTACTTC.

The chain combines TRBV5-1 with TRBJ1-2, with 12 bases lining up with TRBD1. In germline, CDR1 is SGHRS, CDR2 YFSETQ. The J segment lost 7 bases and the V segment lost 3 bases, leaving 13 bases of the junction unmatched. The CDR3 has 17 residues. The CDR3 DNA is TGCGCCAGCAGCTCGACCGGGACAGGGGGCCGCCAAGGTGGCTACACCTTC. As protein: CASSSTGTGGRQGGYTF. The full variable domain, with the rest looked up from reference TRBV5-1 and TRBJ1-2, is KAGVTQTPRYLIKTRGQQVTLSCSPISGHRSVSWYQQTPGQGLQFLFEYFSETQRNKGNFPGRFSGRQFSNSRSEMNVSTLELGDSALYLCASSSTGTGGRQGGYTFGSGTRLTVV.

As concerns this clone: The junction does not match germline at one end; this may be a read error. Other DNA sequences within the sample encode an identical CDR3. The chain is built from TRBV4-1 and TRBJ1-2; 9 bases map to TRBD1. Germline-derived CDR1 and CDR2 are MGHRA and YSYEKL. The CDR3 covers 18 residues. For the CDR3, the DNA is TGCGCCAGCAGCCAAGCGGGAGGTCGGGTGACAGGGGGTTATGGCTATACCTTC. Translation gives CASSQAGGRVTGGYGYTF.

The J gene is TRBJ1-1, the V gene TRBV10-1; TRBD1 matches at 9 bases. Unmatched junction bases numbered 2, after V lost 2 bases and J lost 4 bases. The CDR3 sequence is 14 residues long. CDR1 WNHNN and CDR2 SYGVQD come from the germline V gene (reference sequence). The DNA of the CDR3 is TGCGCCAGCAGTGAGGAGACAGGGGGCACTGAAGCTTTCTTT. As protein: CASSEETGGTEAFF.

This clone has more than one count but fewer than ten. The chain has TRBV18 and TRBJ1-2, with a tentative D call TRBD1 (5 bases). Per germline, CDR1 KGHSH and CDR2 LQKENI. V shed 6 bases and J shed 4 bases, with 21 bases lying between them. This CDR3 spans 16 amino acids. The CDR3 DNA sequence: TGTGCCAGCTCCGGGGGGTCCGGACTCAGGGTCTATGGCTACACCTTC. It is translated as CASSGGSGLRVYGYTF.

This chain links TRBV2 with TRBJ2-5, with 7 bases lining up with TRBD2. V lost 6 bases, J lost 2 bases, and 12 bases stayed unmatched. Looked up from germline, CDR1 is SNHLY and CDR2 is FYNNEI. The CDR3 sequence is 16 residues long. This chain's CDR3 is CASRKSAGVRQETQYF. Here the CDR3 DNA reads TGTGCCAGCAGGAAAAGCGCGGGGGTCCGACAAGAGACCCAGTACTTC.

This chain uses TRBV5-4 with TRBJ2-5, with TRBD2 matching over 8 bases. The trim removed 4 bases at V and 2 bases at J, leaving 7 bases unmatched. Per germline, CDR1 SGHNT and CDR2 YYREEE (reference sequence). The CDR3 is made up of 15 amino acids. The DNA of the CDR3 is TGTGCCAGCAGCCTAGCCGGGGGGGGACAAGAGACCCAGTACTTC. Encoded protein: CASSLAGGGQETQYF.

The DNA of the CDR3 is TGTGCCAGCAGTAAGCTAGATCAGCCCCAGCATTTT. The encoded protein is CASSKLDQPQHF. J is TRBJ1-5 and V is TRBV6-5; D gene ambiguous. Germline assignment: CDR1 MNHEY and CDR2 SVGAGI. This CDR3 is built from 12 residues. The V end lost 5 bases, the J end lost 5 bases, and 7 bases lay between the germline ends.

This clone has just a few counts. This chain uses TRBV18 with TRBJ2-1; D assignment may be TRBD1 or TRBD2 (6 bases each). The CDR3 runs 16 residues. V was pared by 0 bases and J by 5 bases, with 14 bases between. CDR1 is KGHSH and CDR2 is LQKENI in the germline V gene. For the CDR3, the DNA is TGTGCCAGCTCACCACCGGGCCAGGGGAGGAACAATGAGCAGTTCTTC. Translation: CASSPPGQGRNNEQFF.

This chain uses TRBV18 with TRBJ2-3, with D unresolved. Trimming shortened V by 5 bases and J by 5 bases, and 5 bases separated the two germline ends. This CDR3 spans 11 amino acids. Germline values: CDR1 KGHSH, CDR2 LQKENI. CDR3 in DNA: TGTGCCAGCTCAGTTAGAGATACGCAGTATTTT. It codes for CASSVRDTQYF. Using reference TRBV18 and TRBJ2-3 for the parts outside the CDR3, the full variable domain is NAGVMQNPRHLVRRRGQEARLRCSPMKGHSHVYWYRQLPEEGLKFMVYLQKENIIDESGMPKERFSAEFPKEGPSILRIQQVVRGDSAAYFCASSVRDTQYFGPGTRLTVL.